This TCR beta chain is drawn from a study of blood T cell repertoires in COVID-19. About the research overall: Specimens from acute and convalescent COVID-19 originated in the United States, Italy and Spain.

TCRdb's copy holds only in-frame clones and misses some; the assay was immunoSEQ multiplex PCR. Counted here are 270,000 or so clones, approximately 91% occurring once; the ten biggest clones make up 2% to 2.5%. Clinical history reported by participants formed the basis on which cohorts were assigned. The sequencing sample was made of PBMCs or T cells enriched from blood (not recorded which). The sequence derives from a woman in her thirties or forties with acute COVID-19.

The CDR3 DNA reads TGTGCCAGCAGCTTCACGGCTGGGGCCAACGTCCTGACTTTC. Translating gives CASSFTAGANVLTF. The rearrangement links TRBV11-2 to TRBJ2-6; D gene uncertain. Germline CDR1 reads SGHAT; CDR2 reads FQNNGV. The CDR3 is made up of 14 amino acids. Trimming pared 3 bases from V and 2 bases from J, leaving 5 bases between.